Each of the 24 T cell receptor beta chains below was sequenced from the same sample in a study of CD8 T cells in Susac syndrome (dated by TCRdb to the late 2010s). Libraries were built with the immunoSEQ multiplex PCR assay. RNA was extracted using the RNeasy kit, and about 0.45 to 1 microgram was reverse transcribed with random hexamers. TCRdb handled the public reads itself, with Q25 trimming in fastp and clone calling in MiXCR, and kept productive beta chains. Records with the same CDR3 protein are collapsed into one entry carrying the most frequent genes and DNA. This sample is represented by about 180,000 distinct CDR3 sequences; more than 90% of them were singletons. The ten biggest clones cover approximately 0.1% of the sample. Material for sequencing was CD4+ T cells from PBMCs. The origin of the receptors is a human donor with multiple sclerosis.

The chain links TRBV20-1 to TRBJ2-4; possible D gene TRBD2, 6 bases. Germline V gene data show CDR1 as DFQATT and CDR2 as SNEGSKA (reference sequence). Trimming removed 7 bases at V and 6 bases at J, with 16 bases between. CDR3 length equals 13 residues. The CDR3 region is CSGSGPEGNIQYF. In DNA form, the CDR3 reads TGCAGTGGCTCGGGACCGGAGGGAAACATTCAGTACTTC.

This chain connects TRBV4-3 to TRBJ1-2; no definite D call. CDR3 length: 16 amino acids. Trimming took 5 bases from V and 1 from J, leaving 17 bases between them. The germline gives CDR1 LGHNA, CDR2 YSLEER. The chain's CDR3 is CASSASFPSVNYGYTF. In DNA, the CDR3 is TGCGCCAGCAGCGCAAGCTTCCCGTCCGTTAACTATGGCTACACCTTC.

J is TRBJ2-6 and V is TRBV30; no clear D gene. Germline-derived CDR1 and CDR2 are GTSNPN and SVGIG (reference sequence). The V gene lost 1 base and the J gene lost 2 bases, with 0 bases spanning the gap. CDR3 length: 12 residues. This chain's CDR3 is CAWSAGANVLTF. The CDR3 region has the DNA TGTGCCTGGAGTGCTGGGGCCAACGTCCTGACTTTC.

The J gene is TRBJ1-2, the V gene TRBV29-1; D is ambiguous. Per the germline V gene, CDR1 is SQVTM and CDR2 is ANQGSEA. Deletions cut 7 bases from V and 1 base from J, with 19 bases between. The CDR3 is 15 residues long. CDR3 sequence: CSASSPSTINYGYTF. CDR3 sequence (DNA): TGCAGCGCCTCGTCTCCATCAACCATTAACTATGGCTACACCTTC.

The CDR3 spells CASSLVEGRELFF. CDR3 DNA: TGTGCCAGCAGCTTAGTCGAGGGCCGGGAGCTGTTTTTT. V gene TRBV7-2 combines with J gene TRBJ2-2; possible D gene TRBD2, 5 bases. Germline V gene sequence: CDR1 SGHTA, CDR2 FQGNSA. CDR3 length equals 13 residues. The ends were cut back, 1 base at V and 9 bases at J, with 9 bases in the middle.

This clonotype has just one count. The genes are TRBV30 and TRBJ1-1, with 9 bases lining up with TRBD1. The CDR3 totals 13 residues. In germline, CDR1 is GTSNPN, CDR2 SVGIG (reference sequence). The V gene end was trimmed by 8 bases and the J gene end by 4 bases; junction bases not matched to a gene: 8. CDR3 amino acids: CAQKQGAGTEAFF. DNA for the CDR3: TGTGCCCAAAAACAGGGGGCTGGCACTGAAGCTTTCTTT.

This chain connects TRBV29-1 to TRBJ2-1; TRBD2 matches at 8 bases. V gave up 0 bases and J gave up 8 bases; unmatched junction bases: 9. The CDR3 covers 15 residues. Germline assignment: CDR1 SQVTM and CDR2 ANQGSEA. CDR3 loop: CSVEDRGGGLDEQFF. The CDR3 coding sequence is TGCAGCGTTGAAGATCGAGGCGGGGGGTTAGATGAGCAGTTCTTC.

The chain combines TRBV5-4 with TRBJ2-1; no firm D call. Trimming pared 4 bases from V and 4 bases from J, leaving 15 bases between. The CDR3 has 15 residues. Germline V gene sequence: CDR1 SGHNT, CDR2 YYREEE (reference sequence). This chain's CDR3 is CASSRGPDLYNEQFF. CDR3 sequence (DNA): TGTGCCAGCAGCCGTGGACCTGATCTATACAATGAGCAGTTCTTC.

J is TRBJ1-2 and V is TRBV7-9; D unclear. This CDR3 is 15 amino acids long. V lost 1 base and J 8 bases, leaving 17 bases between the germline ends. The germline V gene encodes CDR1 SEHNR and CDR2 FQNEAQ (reference sequence). CDR3 bases: TGTGCCAGCAGCTTAGGTGGTCTTCCCGGCGAGGGCTACACCTTC. Protein: CASSLGGLPGEGYTF. The whole variable domain, filled in from reference TRBV7-9 and TRBJ1-2, reads DTGVSQNPRHKITKRGQNVTFRCDPISEHNRLYWYRQTLGQGPEFLTYFQNEAQLEKSRLLSDRFSAERPKGSFSTLEIQRTEQGDSAMYLCASSLGGLPGEGYTFGSGTRLTVV.

The chain couples TRBV12-3 or TRBV12-4 to TRBJ1-5; D uncertain. CDR3 length: 14 residues. Trimming stripped 3 bases from V and 11 bases from J, with 17 bases between. The CDR3 DNA reads TGTGCCAGCAGTTTCGGCACCAACGCTGGAGCCCAGCATTTT. Translating gives CASSFGTNAGAQHF.

This sequence joins TRBV6-2 or TRBV6-3 and TRBJ2-3; 7 nucleotides agree with TRBD2. CDR3 length equals 15 residues. J gave up 3 bases and V 7 bases, and 10 bases lay outside the gene matches. From germline, CDR1 is MNHEY and CDR2 SVGEGT. CDR3 region: CASTNGGGRTDTQYF. For the CDR3, the DNA is TGTGCCAGCACCAACGGCGGGGGAAGGACAGATACGCAGTATTTT.

This clonotype was recorded only once. J is TRBJ2-5 and V is TRBV7-3; a weak D match, TRBD1 (6 bases). Germline V gives CDR1 SGHTA, CDR2 FQGTGA. CDR3 length: 14 amino acids. Trimming cost V 5 bases and J 5 bases, with 15 bases left between them. The DNA of the CDR3 is TGTGCCAGCAGCCCAGGCAGGGGTACGGAGACCCAGTACTTC. Its translation is CASSPGRGTETQYF.

Concerning this clonotype: One junction end disagrees with the germline gene, perhaps due to a read error. This rearrangement joins TRBV3-1 to TRBJ2-3; D not resolved. The CDR3 is made up of 12 amino acids. The germline V gene encodes CDR1 LGHDT and CDR2 YNNKEL (reference sequence). CDR3 sequence: CASSQKALYPHF. The CDR3 bases are TGTGCCAGCAGCCAGAAGGCTCTCTACCCACATTTT.

The chain has TRBV18 and TRBJ1-3; D is uncertain. The CDR3 consists of 13 residues. Per the germline V gene, CDR1 is KGHSH and CDR2 is LQKENI. Trimming took off 4 bases at V and 4 bases at J, with 8 bases between the two ends. CDR3 protein: CASSQQIGNTIYF. CDR3 coding DNA: TGTGCCAGCTCACAACAGATCGGAAACACCATATATTTT.

This clonotype was picked up one time. This chain uses TRBV12-3 or TRBV12-4 with TRBJ1-1, with D maybe TRBD1 (6 bases). V was cut by 6 bases and J by 10 bases, with 15 bases left in between. The CDR3 loop spans 12 amino acids. CDR3 residues: CASSFNRVSAFF. As DNA, the CDR3 is TGTGCCAGCAGCTTCAACAGGGTATCAGCTTTCTTT.

The chain couples TRBV20-1 to TRBJ2-7; perhaps TRBD2 as D (5 bases). Germline V gives CDR1 DFQATT, CDR2 SNEGSKA (reference sequence). Trimming removed 1 base from V and 5 bases from J, with 15 bases in between. The CDR3 is 14 residues long. The DNA for the CDR3 is TGCAGTGCTAGAGGTTCGGGGTCAGACCACGAGCAGTACTTC. Its translation is CSARGSGSDHEQYF.

The chain recombines TRBV7-9 with TRBJ2-7; D is unresolved. From germline, CDR1 is SEHNR and CDR2 FQNEAQ (reference sequence). V was pared by 4 bases and J by 2 bases, with 12 bases between. There are 14 residues in the CDR3. CDR3 sequence reads: CASSSLSSTYEQYF. DNA for the CDR3: TGTGCCAGCAGCTCCCTTAGCAGTACCTACGAGCAGTACTTC.

This rearrangement joins TRBV6-1 to TRBJ2-1; D possibly matches TRBD1 or TRBD2 (5 bases each). V was trimmed by 5 bases and J by 0 bases, leaving 14 bases between them. The CDR3 extends over 16 amino acids. Germline values: CDR1 MNHNS, CDR2 SASEGT. Here the CDR3 reads CASSPGPPSSYNEQFF. DNA for the CDR3: TGTGCCAGCAGTCCGGGACCCCCGAGCTCCTACAATGAGCAGTTCTTC.

The genes are TRBV9 and TRBJ2-3, with a weak D call TRBD2 (6 bases). The length of the CDR3 is 15 residues. V lost 2 bases, J lost 0 bases, and 10 bases lay in between. The germline CDR1 and CDR2 sequences are SGDLS and YYNGEE. The CDR3 is CASSVPGTSTDTQYF. DNA of the CDR3: TGTGCCAGCAGCGTCCCCGGGACTAGCACAGATACGCAGTATTTT. The whole variable domain, filled in from reference TRBV9 and TRBJ2-3, reads DSGVTQTPKHLITATGQRVTLRCSPRSGDLSVYWYQQSLDQGLQFLIQYYNGEERAKGNILERFSAQQFPDLHSELNLSSLELGDSALYFCASSVPGTSTDTQYFGPGTRLTVL.

The rearrangement uses TRBV28 and TRBJ1-5; unclear D gene. Germline values: CDR1 MDHEN, CDR2 SYDVKM. The CDR3 is made up of 12 amino acids. Trimming stripped 2 bases from V and 6 bases from J, with 5 bases between. CDR3: CASSLAGQPQHF. The CDR3 bases are TGTGCCAGCAGTTTAGCAGGTCAGCCCCAGCATTTT.

The rearrangement joins TRBV18 to TRBJ2-2, with TRBD2 matching 13 bases. This CDR3 contains 17 residues. Trimming cost V 3 bases and J 0 bases; bases outside gene matches: 1. Germline V gene lookup returns CDR1 KGHSH and CDR2 LQKENI. The CDR3 here is CASSPGTSGTNTGELFF. The CDR3 nucleotides are TGTGCCAGCTCACCTGGGACTAGCGGGACGAACACCGGGGAGCTGTTTTTT.

V usage is TRBV18 and J usage is TRBJ2-1, with D perhaps TRBD1 or TRBD2 (5 bases each). The germline V gene encodes CDR1 KGHSH and CDR2 LQKENI. The CDR3 extends over 10 amino acids. The V end was cut by 5 bases, the J end by 9 bases, with 5 bases between. CDR3 nucleotides: TGTGCCAGCTCAGGGGGTGAGCAGTTCTTC. Protein sequence: CASSGGEQFF.

The V call is TRBV30, the J call TRBJ2-1; 10 bases agree with TRBD1. V dropped 8 bases and J dropped 7; count of bases not matched to a gene: 5. The CDR3 extends over 12 amino acids. Germline V gene lookup returns CDR1 GTSNPN and CDR2 SVGIG (reference sequence). CDR3 DNA sequence: TGTGCCGGCGGGGACAGGGGAAATGAGCAGTTCTTC. Its protein product is CAGGDRGNEQFF.

Points on this clonotype: The junction departs from germline at one end; a sequencing error may be responsible. The chain links TRBV11-2 to TRBJ1-1; a weak D match, TRBD1 (5 bases). This CDR3 comprises 13 residues. Germline V lookup: CDR1 SGHAT, CDR2 FQNNGV. Here the CDR3 reads CASSLAGNPEAFF. CDR3 DNA: TGTGCCAGCAGTCTAGCAGGGAACCCTGAAGCTTTCTTT. Full variable domain (outside the CDR3, taken from reference TRBV11-2 and TRBJ1-1): EAGVAQSPRYKIIEKRQSVAFWCNPISGHATLYWYQQILGQGPKLLIQFQNNGVVDDSQLPKDRFSAERLKGVDSTLKIQPAKLEDSAVYLCASSLAGNPEAFFGQGTRLTVV.